The 15 T cell receptor beta chains given below trace back to one sample, sequenced in a study of T cells expressing NK-cell markers. Reprocessing the 5' RACE reads, TCRdb reports a single entry for every CDR3 protein and omits DNA. The sample has 200,000 to 300,000 distinct CDR3 sequences, and its top ten clones hold more than 3.5%. Sequenced: blood T cells: a sorted CD56 or NKG2C T cell subset, CD4+ or CD8+ T cells, or bulk PBMC T cells (not recorded which). The receptors were gathered from a woman aged 18 to 75 in good health.

V gene TRBV20-1 combines with J gene TRBJ1-3; TCRdb returns TRBD1, unconfirmable since there is no DNA. Germline V gives CDR1 DFQATT, CDR2 SNEGSKA (reference sequence). The CDR3 is 15 residues long. CDR3: CSATFYRSSGNTIYF.

The chain joins TRBV7-8 to TRBJ2-7; no DNA is available, so the TRBD1 call from TCRdb remains unchecked. The CDR3 sequence is 14 residues long. In germline, CDR1 is SGHVS, CDR2 FQNEAQ. CDR3 region: CASRQRGVSYEQYF.

The gene calls are TRBV10-3 and TRBJ1-1; TCRdb gives TRBD1 as the D gene, but with no DNA this cannot be confirmed. The CDR3 extends over 15 amino acids. The germline CDR1 and CDR2 sequences are ENHRY and SYGVKD. CDR3 in amino acids: CAISDQKGANTEAFF.

CDR3 sequence: CASSFGGTSYNEQFF. The rearrangement uses TRBV12-3 or TRBV12-4 and TRBJ2-1. This CDR3 is built from 15 residues.

This chain connects TRBV12-3 or TRBV12-4 to TRBJ2-1; TCRdb designates TRBD2, a call that cannot be tested without DNA. This CDR3 contains 14 residues. CDR3 residues: CASRAGSLYNEQFF.

The rearrangement joins TRBV29-1 to TRBJ1-1; TCRdb proposes TRBD1, but this gene call is untestable without DNA. CDR1 and CDR2 (germline): SQVTM, ANQGSEA. The CDR3 has 13 amino acids. The CDR3 here is CSVQQGAVSEAFF.

V is TRBV6-5 and J is TRBJ1-2. This CDR3 spans 13 amino acids. Germline V gene sequence: CDR1 MNHEY, CDR2 SVGAGI. CDR3 residues: CASSYSISGGYTF.

This chain connects TRBV25-1 to TRBJ2-7. The CDR3 contains 14 residues. CDR1 is MGHDK and CDR2 is SYGVNS in the germline V gene. The chain's CDR3 is CASSVTTASYEQYF.

This rearrangement joins TRBV19 to TRBJ1-5. The CDR3 has 15 residues. Germline loops: CDR1 LNHDA, CDR2 SQIVND (reference sequence). This chain's CDR3 is CASSISGRERQPQHF.

The genes are TRBV29-1 and TRBJ2-1; TCRdb gives TRBD2 as the D gene, but with no DNA this cannot be confirmed. The germline V gene encodes CDR1 SQVTM and CDR2 ANQGSEA. There are 15 residues in the CDR3. The CDR3 region is CSVRLRLAFNNEQFF.

The CDR3 sequence is CASSHRTNSPLHF. The chain recombines TRBV3-1 with TRBJ1-6. Germline V CDR1 and CDR2: LGHDT, YNNKEL (reference sequence). This CDR3 has 13 residues.

This chain uses TRBV24-1 with TRBJ2-7. This CDR3 is built from 12 residues. Per germline, CDR1 KGHDR and CDR2 SFDVKD. Here the CDR3 reads CATSDLQRKQYF.

The genes are TRBV20-1 and TRBJ2-1. CDR3 size: 15 residues. The V gene's germline CDR1 is DFQATT and CDR2 SNEGSKA (reference sequence). CDR3 sequence reads: CSARALKSSYNEQFF.

The chain employs TRBV12-3 or TRBV12-4 and TRBJ2-2. The CDR3 is 15 amino acids. The CDR3 spells CASTLDRANTGELFF.

The chain employs TRBV11-2 and TRBJ2-3; there is no DNA to check the TCRdb D call of TRBD1. This CDR3 comprises 14 residues. CDR1 is SGHAT and CDR2 is FQNNGV in the germline V gene. The CDR3 sequence: CASSSQGATQTQYF.